Below are 21 T cell receptor beta chains sequenced from a single sample in a study of T-cell memory formation after mild COVID-19. MiXCR was run by TCRdb on the 5' RACE reads, yielding one entry per CDR3 protein. The data contain about 470,000 distinct CDR3 sequences, about 23% of them singletons. Sequenced input: PBMCs or a T cell subset sorted from them (not recorded which). The source is an adult woman who had mild COVID-19 (a few samples of this study predate the infection). Cell type and time point are not known.

A few counts support this clonotype. The V call is TRBV7-9, the J call TRBJ2-7, with 7 bases lining up with TRBD2. The CDR3 is 12 residues long. The V gene end was trimmed by 10 bases and the J gene end by 7 bases; junction bases not matched to a gene: 10. Germline V gives CDR1 SEHNR, CDR2 FQNEAQ (reference sequence). The CDR3 DNA reads as TGTGCCATTGGGGGAGGGCTCCCGGAGCAGTACTTC. Translation: CAIGGGLPEQYF.

This clonotype was seen more than once but under ten times. The chain recombines TRBV7-2 with TRBJ2-2, with D perhaps matching TRBD2 (5 bases). Germline values: CDR1 SGHTA, CDR2 FQGNSA. The V end lost 2 bases, the J end lost 6 bases, and 22 bases lay between the germline ends. The CDR3 contains 18 residues. The DNA of the CDR3 is TGTGCCAGCAGCTTATTTAGCCGCCGGATCTCGGGGTCCGGGGAGCTGTTTTTT. Its translation is CASSLFSRRISGSGELFF.

The chain couples TRBV14 to TRBJ1-1; D is possibly TRBD1 (5 bases). This CDR3 is 14 amino acids long. Germline V gene sequence: CDR1 SGHDN, CDR2 FVKESK. V was shortened by 1 base and J by 6 bases, with 12 bases between the two germline ends. The CDR3 DNA reads TGTGCCAGCAGCCAAGCCGGCGGGGGAGCTGAAGCTTTCTTT. It yields the protein CASSQAGGGAEAFF.

The chain combines TRBV5-1 with TRBJ2-7; 10 positions agree with TRBD2. V gave up 4 bases and J gave up 1 base; unmatched junction bases: 5. This CDR3 has 15 amino acids. CDR1 SGHRS and CDR2 YFSETQ come from the germline V gene. The CDR3 loop reads CASSAGLAISYEQYF. The CDR3 coding sequence is TGCGCCAGCAGCGCGGGACTAGCGATTTCCTACGAGCAGTACTTC.

The chain recombines TRBV4-1 with TRBJ1-5; no firm D call. CDR1 and CDR2 from the germline V gene are MGHRA and YSYEKL. This CDR3 region has 15 residues. V was shortened by 1 base and J by 7 bases, with 14 bases between the two germline ends. In nucleotides, the CDR3 is TGCGCCAGCAGCCAAGCGCCAGGTTTCTACCAGCCCCAGCATTTT. Translation: CASSQAPGFYQPQHF.

The chain uses TRBV18 and TRBJ2-7, with D perhaps TRBD2 (5 bases). The CDR3 loop spans 15 amino acids. Trimming stripped 3 bases from V and 3 bases from J, with 15 bases between. The germline gives CDR1 KGHSH, CDR2 LQKENI. The CDR3 bases are TGTGCCAGCTCACCTCGAACGGGGATCTACTACGAGCAGTACTTC. It yields the protein CASSPRTGIYYEQYF.

This clonotype was counted only a few times. The rearrangement joins TRBV29-1 to TRBJ2-3; possible D gene TRBD1, 6 bases. Germline loops: CDR1 SQVTM, CDR2 ANQGSEA. V was shortened by 0 bases and J by 6 bases, with 10 bases between the two germline ends. The CDR3 runs 13 residues. CDR3 DNA sequence: TGCAGCGTTGAAGATGGGGGCTCGGATACGCAGTATTTT. Its translation is CSVEDGGSDTQYF.

This clonotype was counted only a few times. The CDR3 DNA is TGTGCCAGTTTTACCGGGACAAACTATGGCTACACCTTC. Its protein is CASFTGTNYGYTF. V gene TRBV6-1 combines with J gene TRBJ1-2; D is possibly TRBD1 (6 bases). The CDR3 has 13 residues. Per the germline V gene, CDR1 is MNHNS and CDR2 is SASEGT. Trimming cost V 9 bases and J 2 bases, with 13 bases left between them.

This clonotype was seen only a few times. The chain combines TRBV25-1 with TRBJ1-1; D unclear. V dropped 1 base and J dropped 8 bases, with 5 bases sitting between them. The CDR3 has 11 residues. Germline CDR1 and CDR2: MGHDK and SYGVNS. The chain's CDR3 is CASSEWGEAFF. CDR3 DNA: TGTGCCAGCAGTGAATGGGGAGAAGCTTTCTTT.

V is TRBV7-9 and J is TRBJ2-5; 9 nucleotides agree with TRBD2. The J segment lost 4 bases and the V segment lost 5 bases, leaving 11 bases of the junction unmatched. Germline CDR1 is SEHNR and CDR2 is FQNEAQ (reference sequence). The length of the CDR3 is 16 residues. The CDR3 DNA reads TGTGCCAGCAGCCTCGATGGCGCTAGCGGGACAGAGACCCAGTACTTC. It codes for CASSLDGASGTETQYF. The variable domain in full, completed from reference TRBV7-9 and TRBJ2-5, reads DTGVSQNPRHKITKRGQNVTFRCDPISEHNRLYWYRQTLGQGPEFLTYFQNEAQLEKSRLLSDRFSAERPKGSFSTLEIQRTEQGDSAMYLCASSLDGASGTETQYFGPGTRLLVL.

This clonotype was detected a few times. This sequence joins TRBV18 and TRBJ2-1; D is unclear. Trimming shortened V by 1 base and J by 8 bases, and 9 bases separated the two germline ends. The germline CDR1 and CDR2 sequences are KGHSH and LQKENI. CDR3 length: 13 residues. CDR3 amino acids: CASSPRGTHEQFF. CDR3 sequence (DNA): TGTGCCAGCTCACCACGAGGCACCCATGAGCAGTTCTTC.

A few counts support this clonotype. V usage is TRBV12-3 or TRBV12-4 and J usage is TRBJ1-5, with D possibly matching TRBD1 (5 bases). The V and J ends lost 1 base and 1 base respectively, with 14 bases between them. The CDR3 is 17 amino acids. The CDR3 DNA sequence: TGTGCCAGCAGTTTAGGTCCGGGAAGGGGAAGCAATCAGCCCCAGCATTTT. Translating gives CASSLGPGRGSNQPQHF.

This clonotype has only a few counts. The CDR3 sequence is CAISGGTGSYNEQFF. The CDR3 region has the DNA TGTGCCATCAGTGGAGGGACAGGATCCTACAATGAGCAGTTCTTC. The V and J genes are TRBV10-3 and TRBJ2-1; 8 bases map to TRBD1. CDR3 length equals 15 residues. After removal of 4 bases from V and 1 base from J, the junction contained 3 bases not matched to a gene. Germline V gives CDR1 ENHRY, CDR2 SYGVKD.

Only a few counts were recorded for this clonotype. The chain couples TRBV12-3 or TRBV12-4 to TRBJ2-3, with D unclear. Trimming removed 6 bases from V and 8 bases from J, with 15 bases in between. This CDR3 is built from 13 residues. CDR3 residues: CASSLTRPITQYF. The CDR3 DNA reads TGTGCCAGCAGCCTAACGCGGCCCATTACGCAGTATTTT.

V usage is TRBV7-2 and J usage is TRBJ2-2, with a possible D match to TRBD2 (5 bases). This CDR3 is 19 amino acids long. Trimming pared 0 bases from V and 3 bases from J, leaving 20 bases between. Germline V gene lookup returns CDR1 SGHTA and CDR2 FQGNSA. CDR3 in DNA: TGTGCCAGCAGCTTAGCTTATGTCGGGAATCCGTCGGACACCGGGGAGCTGTTTTTT. Protein: CASSLAYVGNPSDTGELFF.

This clonotype has ten or more counts. This chain connects TRBV6-5 to TRBJ2-1; 8 bases agree with TRBD1. The CDR3 loop spans 13 amino acids. V lost 2 bases to trimming and J lost 6 bases; unmatched junction nucleotides: 0. Per germline, CDR1 MNHEY and CDR2 SVGAGI. The CDR3 reads CASSYDRGNEQFF. The CDR3, as DNA: TGTGCCAGCAGTTACGACAGGGGCAATGAGCAGTTCTTC.

This clonotype has a handful of counts. The chain employs TRBV7-9 and TRBJ2-7; perhaps TRBD2 as D (6 bases). The germline gives CDR1 SEHNR, CDR2 FQNEAQ (reference sequence). The V end was cut by 4 bases, the J end by 3 bases, with 19 bases between. This CDR3 comprises 16 residues. CDR3 nucleotide sequence: TGTGCCAGCAGCTACCAAAGCGGGCCAGCCTACTACGAGCAGTACTTC. It codes for CASSYQSGPAYYEQYF.

J is TRBJ1-2 and V is TRBV12-3 or TRBV12-4, with TRBD1 matching over 8 bases. V lost 5 bases and J lost 4; bases outside the gene matches: 3. The CDR3 length is 13 residues. CDR3 DNA: TGTGCCAGCAGTGGACAGGGAACCTATGGCTACACCTTC. It codes for CASSGQGTYGYTF.

This clonotype was seen a handful of times. The chain combines TRBV2 with TRBJ1-1, with D unresolved. Trimming removed 11 bases from V and 0 bases from J, with 13 bases in between. The CDR3 covers 13 residues. From germline, CDR1 is SNHLY and CDR2 FYNNEI. The CDR3 DNA reads TGTGCCGGTGGGCAGAGAATGAACACTGAAGCTTTCTTT. It translates to CAGGQRMNTEAFF.

This clonotype was seen a few times. The rearrangement links TRBV25-1 to TRBJ1-2; 9 bases are a match to TRBD1. Germline trimming cut 7 bases from V and 7 bases from J; bases unmatched to any gene: 16. The germline CDR1 and CDR2 sequences are MGHDK and SYGVNS. The CDR3 has 16 amino acids. CDR3 nucleotide sequence: TGTGCCAGCACTGGGGCCGGGACAGGGATGTGGAGTGGCTACACCTTC. This translates into CASTGAGTGMWSGYTF.

This chain uses TRBV7-9 with TRBJ1-2; no firm D call. CDR1 is SEHNR, CDR2 FQNEAQ, per germline (reference sequence). The CDR3 totals 14 residues. Trimming removed 5 bases at V and 0 bases at J, with 10 bases between. This chain's CDR3 is CASSPEFPNYGYTF. CDR3 DNA: TGTGCCAGCAGCCCAGAGTTCCCTAACTATGGCTACACCTTC.